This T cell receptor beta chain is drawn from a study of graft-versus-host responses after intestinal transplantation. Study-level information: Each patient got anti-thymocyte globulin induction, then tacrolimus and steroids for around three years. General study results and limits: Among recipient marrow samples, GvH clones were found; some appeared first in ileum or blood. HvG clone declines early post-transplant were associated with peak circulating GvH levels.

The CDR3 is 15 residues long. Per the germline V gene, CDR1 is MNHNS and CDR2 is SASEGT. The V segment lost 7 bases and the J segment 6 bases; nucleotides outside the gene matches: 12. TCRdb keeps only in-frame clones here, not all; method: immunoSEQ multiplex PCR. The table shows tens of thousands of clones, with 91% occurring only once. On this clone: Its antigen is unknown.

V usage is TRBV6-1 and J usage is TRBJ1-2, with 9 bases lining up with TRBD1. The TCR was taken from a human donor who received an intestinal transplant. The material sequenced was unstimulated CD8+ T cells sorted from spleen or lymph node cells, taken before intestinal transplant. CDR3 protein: CASTGQGNWLDGYTF. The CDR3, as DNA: TGTGCCAGCACGGGACAGGGAAATTGGCTGGATGGCTACACCTTC.